This TCR beta chain was identified in a study of cytomegalovirus exposure and HLA in healthy donors. In the case of this clone: Its antigen remains unknown.

The CDR3 loop spans 12 amino acids. The germline gives CDR1 SQVTM, CDR2 ANQGSEA. The ends lost 5 bases at V and 6 bases at J; junction bases unmatched: 5. PCR employed 60 Vbeta and 13 Jbeta primers. The protocol was immunoSEQ multiplex PCR, while the TCRdb copy is restricted to in-frame clones and leaves out a portion. Here the sample spans about 110,000 clones, 82% being singletons. Study-level results: Cytomegalovirus-associated status was assigned to 164 TCR beta chains.

The sequence came from a man aged 30 to 45 in good health and CMV-seropositive. Input material: PBMCs. J is TRBJ2-5 and V is TRBV29-1, with 8 bases lining up with TRBD1. CDR3 nucleotide sequence: TGCAGCGTTTCACAGGGGGAGCAGACCCAGTACTTC. Protein sequence: CSVSQGEQTQYF.